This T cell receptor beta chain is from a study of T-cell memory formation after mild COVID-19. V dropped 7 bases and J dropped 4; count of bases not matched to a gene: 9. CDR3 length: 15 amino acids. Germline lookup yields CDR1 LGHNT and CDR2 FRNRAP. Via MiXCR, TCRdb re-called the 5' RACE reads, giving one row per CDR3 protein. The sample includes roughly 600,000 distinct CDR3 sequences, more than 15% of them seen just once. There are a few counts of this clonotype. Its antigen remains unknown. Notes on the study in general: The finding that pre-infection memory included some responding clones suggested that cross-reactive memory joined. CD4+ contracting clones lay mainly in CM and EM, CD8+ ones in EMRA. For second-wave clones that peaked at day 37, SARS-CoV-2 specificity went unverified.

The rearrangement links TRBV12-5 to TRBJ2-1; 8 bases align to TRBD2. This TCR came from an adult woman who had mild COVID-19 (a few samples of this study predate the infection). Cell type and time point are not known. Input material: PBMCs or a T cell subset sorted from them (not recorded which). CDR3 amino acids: CASALGGGGYNEQFF. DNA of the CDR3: TGTGCTAGTGCCCTTGGAGGCGGGGGGTACAATGAGCAGTTCTTC.